This TCR beta chain is drawn from a study of blood T cell repertoires in COVID-19. Study summary: Acute and convalescent COVID-19 samples came from the United States, Italy and Spain. PBMCs, B-cell-depleted T cells, or T cells were the source of the cDNA or gDNA that made up the material.

The assay was immunoSEQ multiplex PCR, and TCRdb's table has in-frame clones only and misses some. The sample shows 150,000 or so clones, roughly 85% of them seen only once. CDR3 length equals 16 residues. Germline V gene data show CDR1 as SGHNT and CDR2 as YENEEA. Trimming cost V 1 base and J 6 bases, with 19 bases left between them. The sequenced sample was peripheral blood. The receptor comes from a human donor in a cohort sampled during active COVID-19. This chain joins TRBV11-3 and TRBJ2-7, with D maybe TRBD1 (6 bases). In nucleotides, the CDR3 is TGTGCCAGCAGCTTAGCTATGACAGGTCCCCTTGGCGAGCAGTACTTC. Translating it yields CASSLAMTGPLGEQYF.